Included here is one T cell receptor (beta chain) sequence, with context. Germline assignment: CDR1 SGHDT and CDR2 YYEEEE. The ends lost 0 bases at V and 5 bases at J; junction bases unmatched: 7. The CDR3 loop spans 15 amino acids. The sample originates from a study of blood T cell repertoires in COVID-19. Clones were read by immunoSEQ multiplex PCR, and TCRdb kept only the in-frame ones, dropping some. The sample holds a few hundred thousand clones, 80% to 90% seen once. This receptor was identified in a woman between 45 and 60 years old who had been exposed to COVID-19. The chain combines TRBV5-6 with TRBJ2-5; TRBD1 agrees at 7 bases. The sequencing input was PBMCs or T cells enriched from blood (not recorded which). DNA of the CDR3: TGTGCCAGCAGCTTGGGGGTTACAGGGGTTGAGACCCAGTACTTC. Protein product: CASSLGVTGVETQYF. Looking up the rest from reference TRBV5-6 and TRBJ2-5 gives the full variable domain: DAGVTQSPTHLIKTRGQQVTLRCSPKSGHDTVSWYQQALGQGPQFIFQYYEEEERQRGNFPDRFSGHQFPNYSSELNVNALLLGDSALYLCASSLGVTGVETQYFGPGTRLLVL.